This T cell receptor beta chain was documented in a study of CD8 T cells in Susac syndrome. Trimming shortened V by 3 bases and J by 2 bases, and 11 bases separated the two germline ends. The germline CDR1 and CDR2 sequences are LNHDA and SQIVND (reference sequence). The CDR3 spans 15 residues. Reverse transcription of 0.5 to 1 ug RNA was performed with random hexamers. TCRdb re-analysed the immunoSEQ multiplex PCR reads in MiXCR, keeping a single row per CDR3 protein. The table shows around 110,000 distinct CDR3 sequences, with 94% occurring only once. The source material was CD8+ T cells from PBMCs. The V call is TRBV19, the J call TRBJ1-5; D might be TRBD1 (5 bases). The TCR was taken from a human donor with Susac syndrome. The CDR3 sequence: CASSMEGMGNQPQHF. The CDR3 DNA follows: TGTGCCAGTAGTATGGAGGGGATGGGCAATCAGCCCCAGCATTTT.